These 8 T cell receptor beta chains originate from one sample sequenced in a study of response to subunit inactivated influenza vaccine. TCRdb reanalysed the RT-PCR reads using MiXCR and keeps one entry per CDR3 protein. The profile shows approximately 530,000 distinct CDR3 sequences, around 8% of them singletons. The material sequenced was PBMCs from blood, taken about 24 months after vaccination. All receptors come from a man aged 50-75 years who received an inactivated influenza vaccine.

In this sample, this clonotype turned up many times. The chain has TRBV4-1 and TRBJ2-7; D may be TRBD2 (7 bases). V was shortened by 1 base and J by 6 bases, with 10 bases between the two germline ends. Germline loops: CDR1 MGHRA, CDR2 YSYEKL. The CDR3 loop spans 13 amino acids. CDR3 DNA: TGCGCCAGCAGCCAAGTGGGGGGGCGCGAGCAGTACTTC. Protein: CASSQVGGREQYF.

This chain joins TRBV4-2 and TRBJ2-1, with TRBD2 matching over 14 bases. Germline CDR1 is LGHNA and CDR2 is YNFKEQ. The CDR3 runs to 18 residues. V was clipped by 0 bases and J by 4 bases; unmatched bases: 5. The CDR3 nucleotides are TGTGCCAGCAGCCAAGAGACTAGCGGGGGGGCTGTTTACAATGAGCAGTTCTTC. As protein: CASSQETSGGAVYNEQFF.

In its sample, this clonotype was seen many times. This chain connects TRBV15 to TRBJ1-6, with D unresolved. From germline, CDR1 is LNHNV and CDR2 YYDKDF (reference sequence). This CDR3 has 12 amino acids. V lost 0 bases and J lost 14, with 8 bases in between. For the CDR3, the DNA is TGTGCCACCAGCAGAGATTGGACCACCCTCCACTTT. This translates into CATSRDWTTLHF.

This clonotype was seen ten or more times. The rearrangement uses TRBV4-1 and TRBJ1-1, with TRBD1 as a possible D gene (5 bases). CDR1 is MGHRA, CDR2 YSYEKL, per germline. CDR3 size: 11 residues. V shed 1 base and J shed 11 bases, with 8 bases lying between them. CDR3 region: CASSQVGRAFF. The CDR3 DNA reads TGCGCCAGCAGCCAAGTGGGGCGCGCTTTCTTT.

This CDR3 reads CASSFGRGPSPLHF. CDR3 nucleotide sequence: TGTGCCAGCAGCTTCGGCAGGGGGCCTTCACCCCTCCACTTT. The rearrangement uses TRBV7-2 and TRBJ1-6; 8 nucleotides match TRBD1. The J segment lost 9 bases and the V segment lost 3 bases, leaving 4 bases of the junction unmatched. CDR1 and CDR2 (germline): SGHTA, FQGNSA. CDR3 length equals 14 residues.

This chain uses TRBV30 with TRBJ2-1, with 13 bases lining up with TRBD2. CDR1 is GTSNPN and CDR2 is SVGIG in the germline V gene (reference sequence). The junction had 6 bases not matched to a gene; V was cut back by 4 bases and J by 9 bases. The CDR3 contains 14 residues. In DNA, the CDR3 is TGTGCCTGGAAAGGGACTAGCGGGAAGGGTGAGCAGTTCTTC. The encoded protein is CAWKGTSGKGEQFF.

The CDR3, as DNA: TGTGCCAGCAGGCCTGGGGACCCGACAGGGGGGACTGAAGCTTTCTTT. Amino acid sequence: CASRPGDPTGGTEAFF. The chain recombines TRBV12-3 or TRBV12-4 with TRBJ1-1; 9 bases fit TRBD1. Trimming took 6 bases from V and 5 from J; bases not matched to a gene: 13. This CDR3 has 16 amino acids.

This clonotype was recorded a few times. The CDR3, as DNA: TGTGCCAGCAGTTTTGGGTCCGTCACAGATACGCAGTATTTT. Translated: CASSFGSVTDTQYF. The chain links TRBV28 to TRBJ2-3, with D hard to call. The CDR3 consists of 14 residues. CDR1 MDHEN and CDR2 SYDVKM come from the germline V gene. The V and J ends lost 3 bases and 2 bases respectively, with 9 bases between them.